This entry lists 30 T cell receptor beta chains sequenced from one sample in a study of blood T cell repertoires in COVID-19. TCRdb keeps only in-frame clones here, not all; method: immunoSEQ multiplex PCR. The table has about 140,000 clones, over 60% seen once; the top ten hold less than 3%. Sequencing was done on a sample of PBMCs or T cells enriched from blood (not recorded which). The receptors shown here come from a woman aged 45-65 years who had recovered from COVID-19.

This clone came up many times. The chain is built from TRBV7-3 and TRBJ2-1; 7 positions agree with TRBD2. The CDR3 is made up of 14 amino acids. Trimming removed 5 bases from V and 10 bases from J; junction bases left unmatched: 11. Germline V lookup: CDR1 SGHTA, CDR2 FQGTGA. The chain's CDR3 is CASSRYLASGEQFF. Written as DNA, the CDR3 is TGTGCCAGCAGCCGCTATTTGGCTAGCGGAGAGCAGTTCTTC.

This chain uses TRBV5-1 with TRBJ1-3, with 9 bases that match TRBD1. The length of the CDR3 is 15 residues. V lost 5 bases, J lost 3 bases, and 6 bases stayed unmatched. CDR1 and CDR2 from the germline V gene are SGHRS and YFSETQ. The CDR3 nucleotides are TGCGCCAGCAGTCGTACAGGGGGCTATGGAAACACCATATATTTT. It encodes CASSRTGGYGNTIYF.

This chain joins TRBV5-8 and TRBJ1-2; no reliable D call. Deletions cut 6 bases from V and 4 bases from J, with 19 bases between. The CDR3 totals 15 residues. Germline assignment: CDR1 SGHTS and CDR2 YDEGEE. For the CDR3, the DNA is TGTGCCAGCACCTACAGATCCTTCGCTCCCTATGGCTACACCTTC. This translates into CASTYRSFAPYGYTF.

The J gene is TRBJ2-1, the V gene TRBV19; TRBD2 aligns across 11 bases. V shed 3 bases and J 7 bases; nucleotides not matched to a gene: 8. Germline CDR1 LNHDA, CDR2 SQIVND (reference sequence). The CDR3 length is 16 residues. The CDR3 reads CASSMVAGGPGNEQFF. Written as DNA, the CDR3 is TGTGCCAGTAGTATGGTAGCGGGAGGGCCGGGGAATGAGCAGTTCTTC.

The V gene is TRBV13, the J gene TRBJ2-3; no clear D. In germline, CDR1 is PRHDT, CDR2 FYEKMQ (reference sequence). V was cut by 5 bases and J by 4 bases, with 22 bases left in between. The CDR3 runs to 17 residues. CDR3 sequence (DNA): TGTGCCAGCAGCCTCACTACCCCCTCTCCTAAGGCAGATACGCAGTATTTT. Encoded protein: CASSLTTPSPKADTQYF.

The genes are TRBV27 and TRBJ2-1, with 7 bases matching TRBD2. Germline-derived CDR1 and CDR2 are MNHEY and SMNVEV (reference sequence). Trimming took 3 bases from V and 0 from J; bases not matched to a gene: 2. CDR3 size: 15 residues. For the CDR3, the DNA is TGTGCCAGCAGTTTGGGGGGGAGCTCCTACAATGAGCAGTTCTTC. Amino acids: CASSLGGSSYNEQFF.

This clone was recorded at least ten times. The sample has other DNA sequences that encode this CDR3 too. This rearrangement joins TRBV9 to TRBJ2-3; 7 bases align to TRBD2. Trimming at V came to 0 bases and at J to 1 base, leaving 5 bases not matched to a gene. The CDR3 length is 16 residues. From germline, CDR1 is SGDLS and CDR2 YYNGEE. DNA of the CDR3: TGTGCCAGCAGCGTAGGCGCGGGGGTACGCACAGATACGCAGTATTTT. This codes for CASSVGAGVRTDTQYF.

V is TRBV7-3 and J is TRBJ1-6; D remains unclear. This CDR3 is built from 15 residues. Germline CDR1 is SGHTA and CDR2 is FQGTGA. Trimming took off 2 bases at V and 5 bases at J, with 10 bases between the two ends. Written as DNA, the CDR3 is TGTGCCAGCAGCTTAGGTACAGCCGATAATTCACCCCTCCACTTT. It encodes CASSLGTADNSPLHF.

This sequence joins TRBV19 and TRBJ2-5; 10 nucleotides align to TRBD1. Germline V gene data show CDR1 as LNHDA and CDR2 as SQIVND (reference sequence). V lost 8 bases and J lost 1; bases outside the gene matches: 10. The CDR3 contains 16 residues. The CDR3 spells CASSTGQGGPQETQYF. The CDR3 nucleotides are TGTGCCAGTTCAACAGGACAGGGGGGACCCCAAGAGACCCAGTACTTC. The variable domain in full, with the rest retrieved from reference TRBV19 and TRBJ2-5, is DGGITQSPKYLFRKEGQNVTLSCEQNLNHDAMYWYRQDPGQGLRLIYYSQIVNDFQKGDIAEGYSVSREKKESFPLTVTSAQKNPTAFYLCASSTGQGGPQETQYFGPGTRLLVL.

This chain uses TRBV2 with TRBJ1-1, with D unresolved. CDR1 is SNHLY, CDR2 FYNNEI, per germline. Trimming removed 5 bases from V and 1 base from J, with 5 bases in between. The CDR3 extends over 12 amino acids. The CDR3 protein is CASSPENTEAFF. The CDR3 DNA follows: TGTGCCAGCAGTCCAGAGAACACTGAAGCTTTCTTT.

The chain joins TRBV15 to TRBJ2-7; TRBD2 aligns across 8 bases. Germline trimming cut 3 bases from V and 3 bases from J; bases unmatched to any gene: 7. CDR3 length equals 15 residues. Germline V gives CDR1 LNHNV, CDR2 YYDKDF (reference sequence). CDR3 residues: CATSSRRSGSYEQYF. For the CDR3, the DNA is TGTGCCACCAGCAGCCGGCGGAGCGGGAGCTACGAGCAGTACTTC.

This chain links TRBV7-8 with TRBJ1-2, with 12 bases that match TRBD1. In germline, CDR1 is SGHVS, CDR2 FQNEAQ. This CDR3 spans 16 amino acids. V lost 5 bases to trimming and J lost 2 bases; unmatched junction nucleotides: 6. The CDR3 loop is CASSLGTGGGNYGYTF. The CDR3 nucleotides are TGTGCCAGCAGCCTAGGGACAGGGGGCGGGAACTATGGCTACACCTTC.

The rearrangement links TRBV11-2 to TRBJ2-5; 9 nucleotides line up with TRBD2. CDR1 SGHAT and CDR2 FQNNGV come from the germline V gene. The junction had 13 bases not matched to a gene; V was cut back by 6 bases and J by 5 bases. CDR3 size: 16 residues. Written as DNA, the CDR3 is TGTGCCAGCAGGCACCGAGGGCGGGAGGGTGCGGAGACCCAGTACTTC. Its protein product is CASRHRGREGAETQYF.

The chain recombines TRBV11-2 with TRBJ2-2; a possible D gene is TRBD1 (5 bases). The CDR3 loop spans 14 amino acids. V dropped 3 bases and J dropped 4 bases, with 9 bases sitting between them. Germline V gene sequence: CDR1 SGHAT, CDR2 FQNNGV. Here the CDR3 reads CASSFARVTGELFF. The DNA of the CDR3 is TGTGCCAGCAGCTTCGCCAGGGTCACCGGGGAGCTGTTTTTT.

This clone was observed a handful of times. The V and J genes are TRBV11-3 and TRBJ1-4, with TRBD1 matching over 9 bases. The germline V gene has CDR1 SGHNT and CDR2 YENEEA. Trimming at V came to 5 bases and at J to 8 bases, leaving 9 bases not matched to a gene. The CDR3 consists of 15 residues. CDR3 sequence (DNA): TGTGCCAGCAGCGGTCGGACAGGGGCAAGCGAAAAACTGTTTTTT. Amino acids: CASSGRTGASEKLFF.

The V call is TRBV19, the J call TRBJ2-2; TRBD1 matches at 7 bases. Trimming cost V 7 bases and J 2 bases; bases outside gene matches: 10. The CDR3 spans 16 residues. Germline V CDR1 and CDR2: LNHDA, SQIVND (reference sequence). CDR3 region: CASNAPGQLNTGELFF. The DNA of the CDR3 is TGTGCCAGTAACGCACCGGGACAGTTAAACACCGGGGAGCTGTTTTTT.

The rearrangement uses TRBV28 and TRBJ1-4; 9 nucleotides line up with TRBD1. Trimming removed 4 bases from V and 4 bases from J; junction bases left unmatched: 13. Germline values: CDR1 MDHEN, CDR2 SYDVKM. This CDR3 region has 18 residues. Here the CDR3 reads CASSSSGQGRIVNEKLFF. As DNA, the CDR3 is TGTGCCAGCAGTTCCAGTGGACAGGGGAGGATTGTTAATGAAAAACTGTTTTTT.

This clone was recorded a few times. This chain joins TRBV3-1 (or the pseudogene TRBV3-2) and TRBJ2-7, with 7 bases fitting TRBD1. V trimming: 4 bases; J trimming: 6 bases; junction bases outside the gene matches: 18. Germline-derived CDR1 and CDR2 are LGHDT and YNNKEL (reference sequence). CDR3 length equals 17 residues. The CDR3: CASSPRQGPTAPSEQYF. The CDR3 DNA reads as TGTGCCAGCAGCCCCCGACAGGGCCCCACGGCCCCCTCCGAGCAGTACTTC.

This sequence joins TRBV19 and TRBJ2-2, with TRBD2 matching 8 bases. From germline, CDR1 is LNHDA and CDR2 SQIVND (reference sequence). This CDR3 contains 15 residues. V lost 5 bases, J lost 7 bases, and 9 bases stayed unmatched. The CDR3 sequence is CASSPQAGVIGELFF. The CDR3 DNA sequence: TGTGCCAGTAGTCCCCAAGCGGGAGTAATCGGGGAGCTGTTTTTT.

The chain links TRBV30 to TRBJ1-2; the match to TRBD1 covers 7 bases. Germline assignment: CDR1 GTSNPN and CDR2 SVGIG (reference sequence). The V segment lost 0 bases and the J segment 4 bases; nucleotides outside the gene matches: 11. This CDR3 has 16 residues. CDR3 bases: TGTGCCTGGAGTGTAGGTCCCGGGACAGCGGCCTATGGCTACACCTTC. This translates into CAWSVGPGTAAYGYTF.

The rearrangement links TRBV19 to TRBJ2-1; D might be TRBD2 (5 bases). The CDR3 covers 14 residues. The germline V gene has CDR1 LNHDA and CDR2 SQIVND (reference sequence). V lost 3 bases, J lost 2 bases, and 8 bases lay in between. DNA for the CDR3: TGTGCCAGTAGTATTGGGGAGACCTACAATGAGCAGTTCTTC. Translating it yields CASSIGETYNEQFF.

The chain couples TRBV6-5 to TRBJ2-1; 7 positions agree with TRBD2. V trimming: 7 bases; J trimming: 1 base; junction bases outside the gene matches: 4. Germline CDR1 and CDR2: MNHEY and SVGAGI. This CDR3 comprises 14 residues. In nucleotides, the CDR3 is TGTGCCAGCACGGCGGGAGTTTCCTACAATGAGCAGTTCTTC. As protein: CASTAGVSYNEQFF.

J is TRBJ1-1 and V is TRBV15, with 7 bases matching TRBD1. The germline CDR1 and CDR2 sequences are LNHNV and YYDKDF (reference sequence). Trimming removed 0 bases from V and 1 base from J; junction bases left unmatched: 5. CDR3 length: 16 residues. The CDR3 sequence is CATSRDKGARNTEAFF. Written as DNA, the CDR3 is TGTGCCACCAGCAGAGATAAGGGGGCACGGAACACTGAAGCTTTCTTT.

V usage is TRBV24-1 and J usage is TRBJ2-1; weak D call: TRBD1 (5 bases). Deletions cut 1 base from V and 6 bases from J, with 6 bases between. The germline V gene encodes CDR1 KGHDR and CDR2 SFDVKD. The CDR3 runs 13 residues. For the CDR3, the DNA is TGTGCCACCAGTGATTTTACAGGCAATGAGCAGTTCTTC. Translated, it gives CATSDFTGNEQFF.

This chain joins TRBV7-3 and TRBJ2-7, with D hard to call. The V end was cut by 1 base, the J end by 3 bases, with 7 bases between. Germline CDR1 reads SGHTA; CDR2 reads FQGTGA. The length of the CDR3 is 13 residues. DNA for the CDR3: TGTGCCAGCAGCTTAAACAGAAACTACGAGCAGTACTTC. Translation: CASSLNRNYEQYF.

This clone has a single count. In DNA, the CDR3 is TGCAGCGTTGAAGCCGGACAGTATTTGAACACTGAAGCTTTCTTT. Translated: CSVEAGQYLNTEAFF. The J gene is TRBJ1-1, the V gene TRBV29-1, with TRBD1 as a possible D gene (6 bases). Germline V gene data show CDR1 as SQVTM and CDR2 as ANQGSEA. The V end was cut by 1 base, the J end by 0 bases, with 12 bases between. This CDR3 spans 15 amino acids.

The chain employs TRBV6-5 and TRBJ2-3; the D gene is possibly TRBD1 (6 bases). This CDR3 has 15 amino acids. Per the germline V gene, CDR1 is MNHEY and CDR2 is SVGAGI. V was trimmed by 5 bases and J by 2 bases, leaving 14 bases between them. For the CDR3, the DNA is TGTGCCAGCAGTACCCGACAGGATTACACAGATACGCAGTATTTT. Its translation is CASSTRQDYTDTQYF.

The rearrangement uses TRBV6-1 and TRBJ1-4, with 8 nucleotides matching TRBD1. Per germline, CDR1 MNHNS and CDR2 SASEGT. Trimming at V came to 4 bases and at J to 4 bases, leaving 8 bases not matched to a gene. The CDR3 runs to 16 residues. The CDR3 spells CASSAPRDRSNEKLFF. The CDR3, as DNA: TGTGCCAGCAGTGCTCCCCGGGACAGGAGTAATGAAAAACTGTTTTTT.

CDR3 loop: CASSSNPGRLGYTF. CDR3 coding DNA: TGCGCCAGCAGCTCAAATCCCGGGAGGCTAGGCTACACCTTC. J is TRBJ1-2 and V is TRBV5-1; D is unclear. The CDR3 runs to 14 residues. Looked up from germline, CDR1 is SGHRS and CDR2 is YFSETQ. The V and J ends lost 3 bases and 8 bases respectively, with 17 bases between them.

This clone occurred once. The chain carries TRBV30 and TRBJ1-1; TRBD1 aligns across 10 bases. CDR3 length equals 14 residues. Trimming removed 2 bases from V and 4 bases from J; junction bases left unmatched: 4. Germline CDR1 reads GTSNPN; CDR2 reads SVGIG (reference sequence). CDR3: CAWSRQGASTEAFF. The CDR3 DNA reads as TGTGCCTGGAGTAGACAGGGGGCGAGCACTGAAGCTTTCTTT.